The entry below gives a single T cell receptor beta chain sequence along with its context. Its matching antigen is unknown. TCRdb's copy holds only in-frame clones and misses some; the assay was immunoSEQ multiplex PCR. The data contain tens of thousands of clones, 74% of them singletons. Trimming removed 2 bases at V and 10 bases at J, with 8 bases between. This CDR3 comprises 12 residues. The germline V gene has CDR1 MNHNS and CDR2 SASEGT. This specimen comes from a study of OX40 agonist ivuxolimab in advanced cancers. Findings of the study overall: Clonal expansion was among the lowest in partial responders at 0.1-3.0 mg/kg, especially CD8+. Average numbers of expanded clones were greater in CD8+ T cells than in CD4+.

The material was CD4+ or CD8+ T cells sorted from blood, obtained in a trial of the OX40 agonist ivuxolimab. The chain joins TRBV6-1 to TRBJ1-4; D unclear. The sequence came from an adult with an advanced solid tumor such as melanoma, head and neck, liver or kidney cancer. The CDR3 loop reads CASSEKWGKLFF. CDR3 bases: TGTGCCAGCAGTGAAAAGTGGGGAAAACTGTTTTTT.